This T cell receptor beta chain was recovered during a study of T cell repertoires in cytomegalovirus infection. This clonotype was recorded many times. The CDR3 extends over 16 amino acids. Germline V gene data show CDR1 as KGHDR and CDR2 as SFDVKD. V trimming: 6 bases; J trimming: 0 bases; junction bases outside the gene matches: 5. TCRdb called the reads again in MiXCR, with one record for every CDR3 protein. The table has nearly 550,000 distinct CDR3 sequences, 16% seen once. Sequencing was done on a sample of CD8+ T cells from PBMCs. J is TRBJ2-1 and V is TRBV24-1, with TRBD1 matching 9 bases. This receptor was obtained from a human donor in good health (CMV status not recorded). Some clones in this sample may be carry-over from other donors' samples. The CDR3 DNA reads TGTGCCACCAGTCTAGACAGGGGGAGCTCCTACAATGAGCAGTTCTTC. This encodes CATSLDRGSSYNEQFF.